This TCR beta chain was sequenced in a study of blood T cells in healthy people across ages. Overall study findings and caveats: Lack of knowledge of donor CMV status possibly confounded expanded clonotype changes.

Between the trimmed V and J ends, which lost 5 bases and 11 bases, there was a span of 15 bases. Germline V gene data show CDR1 as MNHEY and CDR2 as SMNVEV (reference sequence). The CDR3 covers 12 residues. A second PCR, run for about 7 to 11 cycles, used a sample-barcoded 5' primer plus a J-beta primer mix. MiXCR was run by TCRdb on the 5' RACE reads, yielding one entry per CDR3 protein. The sample contains more than 700,000 distinct CDR3 sequences, about 55% of which appear only once. This clonotype was counted a few times. The antigen is unknown. V and J are TRBV27 and TRBJ2-5, with a possible D match to TRBD2 (5 bases). The sequenced material came from blood. The sequence was obtained from an older man in good health. As DNA, the CDR3 is TGTGCCAGCAGTCCCCAGTGGGGAGAGCAGTACTTC. Its protein product is CASSPQWGEQYF.